The 27 T cell receptor beta chains below were found in one sample sequenced in a study of blood T cell repertoires in COVID-19. Produced via immunoSEQ multiplex PCR; TCRdb's table is partial and in-frame only. The sample lists 120,000 or so clones; 90% were seen once. The sequenced sample was peripheral blood. Source of these receptors: a man over 45 with active COVID-19.

The chain combines TRBV2 with TRBJ2-5; D perhaps matches TRBD1 (5 bases). The germline V gene encodes CDR1 SNHLY and CDR2 FYNNEI. This CDR3 comprises 16 residues. Trimming took off 4 bases at V and 2 bases at J, with 17 bases between the two ends. Here the CDR3 DNA reads TGTGCCAGCAGTGCCCCCTACAGGTTATGGCAAGAGACCCAGTACTTC. Protein product: CASSAPYRLWQETQYF.

The chain joins TRBV7-9 to TRBJ1-5, with D possibly TRBD1 on 5 matching bases. V lost 5 bases and J 7 bases, leaving 18 bases between the germline ends. The germline V gene has CDR1 SEHNR and CDR2 FQNEAQ (reference sequence). This CDR3 comprises 15 residues. The DNA of the CDR3 is TGTGCCAGCAGCCCCCCGGGGGGGTCGGACCAGCCCCAGCATTTT. As protein: CASSPPGGSDQPQHF.

This sequence joins TRBV5-4 and TRBJ2-3; 8 bases are shared with TRBD2. This CDR3 has 15 amino acids. Germline values: CDR1 SGHNT, CDR2 YYREEE (reference sequence). J lost 5 bases, V lost 5 bases, and 10 bases had no gene match. The CDR3, as DNA: TGTGCCAGCAGAAGGGGTGGCGGGAGGAGAGATACGCAGTATTTT. Its translation is CASRRGGGRRDTQYF. The full variable domain, its missing parts supplied by reference TRBV5-4 and TRBJ2-3, is ETGVTQSPTHLIKTRGQQVTLRCSSQSGHNTVSWYQQALGQGPQFIFQYYREEENGRGNFPPRFSGLQFPNYSSELNVNALELDDSALYLCASRRGGGRRDTQYFGPGTRLTVL.

DNA for the CDR3: TGTGCCAGCCTTGACAGCCTTAGCAATCAGCCCCAGCATTTT. The encoded protein is CASLDSLSNQPQHF. J is TRBJ1-5 and V is TRBV21-1; TRBD1, the table's D call, was not compared with the DNA. TRBV21-1 is a pseudogene. The length of the CDR3 is 14 residues.

This clone was recorded a few times. The chain is built from TRBV6-5 and TRBJ1-2; tentatively, D is TRBD1 (5 bases). There are 14 residues in the CDR3. Per germline, CDR1 MNHEY and CDR2 SVGAGI. Trimming took 2 bases from V and 4 from J, leaving 11 bases between them. CDR3 protein: CASSYDSSIYGYTF. The CDR3 DNA sequence: TGTGCCAGCAGTTACGACAGCAGTATCTATGGCTACACCTTC.

This chain links TRBV5-4 with TRBJ2-1, with D unresolved. This CDR3 is 11 amino acids long. Germline lookup yields CDR1 SGHNT and CDR2 YYREEE (reference sequence). V shed 3 bases and J shed 5 bases, with 3 bases lying between them. CDR3 in amino acids: CASSSDNEQFF. DNA for the CDR3: TGTGCCAGCAGCTCGGACAATGAGCAGTTCTTC.

The chain employs TRBV27 and TRBJ2-1; TRBD1 might be the D (5 bases). V was shortened by 2 bases and J by 4 bases, with 15 bases between the two germline ends. The CDR3 is 16 residues long. Looked up from germline, CDR1 is MNHEY and CDR2 is SMNVEV (reference sequence). The CDR3 region is CASSLRGLLDYNEQFF. DNA of the CDR3: TGTGCCAGCAGTTTAAGGGGCCTTTTGGATTACAATGAGCAGTTCTTC.

The chain uses TRBV9 and TRBJ2-6; tentative D call: TRBD1 (6 bases). Trimming pared 3 bases from V and 0 bases from J, leaving 10 bases between. Per germline, CDR1 SGDLS and CDR2 YYNGEE. This CDR3 is built from 16 residues. The CDR3 region has the DNA TGTGCCAGCAGCGCTCTAGGGGGCTCTGGGGCCAACGTCCTGACTTTC. Protein product: CASSALGGSGANVLTF.

The chain carries TRBV24-1 and TRBJ1-1, with D possibly TRBD1 on 6 matching bases. Trimming left V 7 bases short and J 1 base short, with 9 bases between. Germline CDR1 reads KGHDR; CDR2 reads SFDVKD. The CDR3 consists of 13 residues. This CDR3 is CATSRGTNTEAFF. CDR3 bases: TGTGCCACCAGCAGGGGTACGAACACTGAAGCTTTCTTT.

As DNA, the CDR3 is TGTGCCAGCAGTCCCAGCGGGAGGAGATACAATGAGCAGTTCTTC. It codes for CASSPSGRRYNEQFF. The chain is built from TRBV4-2 and TRBJ2-1; 9 bases match TRBD2. Germline CDR1 and CDR2: LGHNA and YNFKEQ. The length of the CDR3 is 15 residues. The V segment lost 6 bases and the J segment 4 bases; nucleotides outside the gene matches: 7.

This clone was found once. CDR3 sequence: CASSRDRQNEKLFF. DNA of the CDR3: TGTGCCAGCTCACGGGACAGGCAAAATGAAAAACTGTTTTTT. The rearrangement uses TRBV18 and TRBJ1-4; 8 positions agree with TRBD1. The V gene end was trimmed by 4 bases and the J gene end by 5 bases; junction bases not matched to a gene: 3. The CDR3 totals 14 residues. Per the germline V gene, CDR1 is KGHSH and CDR2 is LQKENI. The entire variable domain, with the rest obtained from reference TRBV18 and TRBJ1-4, is as follows: NAGVMQNPRHLVRRRGQEARLRCSPMKGHSHVYWYRQLPEEGLKFMVYLQKENIIDESGMPKERFSAEFPKEGPSILRIQQVVRGDSAAYFCASSRDRQNEKLFFGSGTQLSVL.

The CDR3 protein is CASSPYLGGNSPLHF. The CDR3 region has the DNA TGTGCCAGTAGTCCGTACCTCGGGGGGAATTCACCCCTCCACTTT. V usage is TRBV19 and J usage is TRBJ1-6; D perhaps matches TRBD1 (5 bases). Trimming took 5 bases from V and 7 from J, leaving 15 bases between them. This CDR3 is 15 amino acids long. From germline, CDR1 is LNHDA and CDR2 SQIVND (reference sequence).

The CDR3 region has the DNA TGTGCCAGCAGCTTAAGCGGGACTGGAAACACCATATATTTT. As protein: CASSLSGTGNTIYF. The V call is TRBV11-2, the J call TRBJ1-3, with unresolved D. V was shortened by 2 bases and J by 2 bases, with 7 bases between the two germline ends. Germline CDR1 is SGHAT and CDR2 is FQNNGV. CDR3 length: 14 residues.

The V call is TRBV11-2, the J call TRBJ2-1; TRBD2 matches 9 bases. The CDR3 contains 16 residues. V trimming: 0 bases; J trimming: 7 bases; junction bases outside the gene matches: 7. Germline CDR1 and CDR2: SGHAT and FQNNGV. CDR3 sequence (DNA): TGTGCCAGCAGCTTAGATAGCGGGAGAGAAATTAATGAGCAGTTCTTC. This gives the protein CASSLDSGREINEQFF.

The V call is TRBV9, the J call TRBJ1-3; D unclear. The CDR3 spans 15 residues. Looked up from germline, CDR1 is SGDLS and CDR2 is YYNGEE. Trimming removed 4 bases at V and 0 bases at J, with 11 bases between. The CDR3 bases are TGTGCCAGCAGCTCGAGCGGGGTCTCTGGAAACACCATATATTTT. Translating it yields CASSSSGVSGNTIYF. Filled out from reference TRBV9 and TRBJ1-3, the complete variable domain reads DSGVTQTPKHLITATGQRVTLRCSPRSGDLSVYWYQQSLDQGLQFLIQYYNGEERAKGNILERFSAQQFPDLHSELNLSSLELGDSALYFCASSSSGVSGNTIYFGEGSWLTVV.

The chain couples TRBV11-2 to TRBJ2-3, with 8 bases that match TRBD1. Germline CDR1 is SGHAT and CDR2 is FQNNGV. Losses at the gene ends were 3 bases for V and 3 bases for J; bases not matched to a gene: 2. This CDR3 spans 14 amino acids. The CDR3 spells CASSFDRGTDTQYF. In DNA form, the CDR3 reads TGTGCCAGCAGCTTCGACAGGGGAACAGATACGCAGTATTTT. Complete variable domain (other parts from reference TRBV11-2 and TRBJ2-3): EAGVAQSPRYKIIEKRQSVAFWCNPISGHATLYWYQQILGQGPKLLIQFQNNGVVDDSQLPKDRFSAERLKGVDSTLKIQPAKLEDSAVYLCASSFDRGTDTQYFGPGTRLTVL.

This chain joins TRBV4-1 and TRBJ1-1, with D possibly TRBD1 on 5 matching bases. Germline-derived CDR1 and CDR2 are MGHRA and YSYEKL. The CDR3 runs to 16 residues. Trimming took off 4 bases at V and 3 bases at J, with 18 bases between the two ends. DNA for the CDR3: TGCGCCAGCAGCCGAGACGGGACTCGGGCGGACACTGAAGCTTTCTTT. It is translated as CASSRDGTRADTEAFF.

V and J are TRBV6-1 and TRBJ2-5; maybe TRBD2 (5 bases). The germline V and J ends were trimmed by 2 bases and 5 bases, with 12 bases remaining between them. Per the germline V gene, CDR1 is MNHNS and CDR2 is SASEGT. The CDR3 runs 14 residues. The CDR3 sequence: CASSEPGLFETQYF. For the CDR3, the DNA is TGTGCCAGCAGTGAACCTGGACTGTTCGAGACCCAGTACTTC.

This clone turned up a few times. This sequence joins TRBV5-4 and TRBJ2-4; D might be TRBD1 (6 bases). This CDR3 region has 18 residues. Germline loops: CDR1 SGHNT, CDR2 YYREEE (reference sequence). V was clipped by 3 bases and J by 0 bases, with 19 bases between them. The chain's CDR3 is CASSSPSDRSLAKNIQYF. DNA of the CDR3: TGTGCCAGCAGCTCCCCCTCCGACAGGTCCCTAGCCAAAAACATTCAGTACTTC.

The chain uses TRBV5-1 and TRBJ1-1, with 7 bases that match TRBD1. The germline V gene encodes CDR1 SGHRS and CDR2 YFSETQ. The junction had 10 bases not matched to a gene; V was cut back by 0 bases and J by 5 bases. The CDR3 totals 16 residues. The CDR3 loop reads CASSLGLTGRDTEAFF. The DNA for the CDR3 is TGCGCCAGCAGCTTGGGGTTGACAGGGAGAGATACTGAAGCTTTCTTT.

This chain links TRBV11-2 with TRBJ2-5, with TRBD1 as a possible D gene (6 bases). CDR3 size: 15 residues. Germline loops: CDR1 SGHAT, CDR2 FQNNGV. Trimming removed 1 base from V and 7 bases from J, with 16 bases in between. The CDR3 DNA sequence: TGTGCCAGCAGCTTAGTTGGCCAGGGGACGGGGACCCAGTACTTC. Its protein product is CASSLVGQGTGTQYF.

This chain uses TRBV6-5 with TRBJ1-6; D is ambiguous. The CDR3 is 15 amino acids. V was cut by 2 bases and J by 13 bases, with 18 bases left in between. Germline values: CDR1 MNHEY, CDR2 SVGAGI. CDR3 DNA: TGTGCCAGCAGTTACATCCAGGCCTCCCCATTCCCCCTCCACTTT. It translates to CASSYIQASPFPLHF.

The chain employs TRBV11-2 and TRBJ2-3; TRBD1 aligns across 7 bases. The germline gives CDR1 SGHAT, CDR2 FQNNGV. The V and J ends lost 5 bases and 2 bases, in that order; junction bases with no gene match: 4. This CDR3 region has 14 residues. Here the CDR3 DNA reads TGTGCCAGCAGCCCGACAGGGAACACAGATACGCAGTATTTT. It specifies CASSPTGNTDTQYF.

The chain recombines TRBV7-9 with TRBJ1-5; D remains ambiguous. This CDR3 is built from 16 residues. Germline V gene lookup returns CDR1 SEHNR and CDR2 FQNEAQ (reference sequence). Trimming left V 1 base short and J 1 base short, with 11 bases between. The CDR3 protein is CASSLERQSSNQPQHF. Here the CDR3 DNA reads TGTGCCAGCAGCTTAGAGCGGCAGTCAAGCAATCAGCCCCAGCATTTT.

J is TRBJ2-3 and V is TRBV29-1, with 7 bases identical to TRBD1. The CDR3 extends over 16 amino acids. CDR1 is SQVTM and CDR2 is ANQGSEA in the germline V gene. With 6 bases clipped from V and 1 base from J, the junction kept 13 bases outside the gene matches. CDR3 DNA: TGCAGCGTCCGGGATACAGGGGCGGTCGGCACAGATACGCAGTATTTT. The encoded protein is CSVRDTGAVGTDTQYF.

The V and J genes are TRBV12-3 or TRBV12-4 and TRBJ2-3; D is possibly TRBD1 (5 bases). The CDR3 extends over 10 amino acids. V dropped 8 bases and J dropped 10 bases, with 10 bases sitting between them. The CDR3: CASGALPQYF. The CDR3 bases are TGTGCCAGCGGGGCCTTACCGCAGTATTTT.

The V and J genes are TRBV7-2 and TRBJ1-6, with no clear D. CDR1 is SGHTA and CDR2 is FQGNSA in the germline V gene. There are 14 residues in the CDR3. V lost 5 bases, J lost 1 base, and 6 bases lay in between. The CDR3 DNA reads as TGTGCCAGCAGCCCTAAGTCCTATAATTCACCCCTCCACTTT. Protein sequence: CASSPKSYNSPLHF.